The clone carrying this T cell receptor (beta chain) was detected a few times. The CDR3 loop spans 16 amino acids. The trim removed 0 bases at V and 8 bases at J, leaving 5 bases unmatched. The V gene's germline CDR1 is LGHDT and CDR2 YNNKEL (reference sequence). The sample is drawn from a study of response to subunit inactivated influenza vaccine. Each CDR3 protein is one row after TCRdb ran MiXCR on the RT-PCR reads. The sample includes about 800,000 distinct CDR3 sequences, roughly 20% of them seen just once. The sequence derives from a man aged 50 to 59 who received an inactivated influenza vaccine. Sequenced here: PBMCs from blood, sampled about 5 days after vaccination. This chain joins TRBV3-1 and TRBJ1-6; TRBD1 aligns across 9 bases. Here the CDR3 DNA reads TGTGCCAGCAGCCAAGAAGTGGGACAGGGTTATTCACCCCTCCACTTT. Translating it yields CASSQEVGQGYSPLHF. Looking up the rest from reference TRBV3-1 and TRBJ1-6 gives the full variable domain: DTAVSQTPKYLVTQMGNDKSIKCEQNLGHDTMYWYKQDSKKFLKIMFSYNNKELIINETVPNRFSPKSPDKAHLNLHINSLELGDSAVYFCASSQEVGQGYSPLHFGNGTRLTVT.